These 6 T cell receptor beta chains share one sample of origin, sequenced in a study of T cell repertoires in aging, cancer and after chemotherapy. A mixed TRB-A/B primer pool amplified rearranged TRB by multiplex touch-down PCR. TCRdb used MiXCR to reprocess the multiplex PCR reads, holding one entry per CDR3 protein. The sample has roughly 2,000 distinct CDR3 sequences; around three fifths are singletons. Amplification of TCR beta used genomic DNA extracted from peripheral blood. The sample was blood. These receptors all come from a human donor with a blood cancer.

The gene calls are TRBV30 and TRBJ2-1; TRBD2 matches at 8 bases. From germline, CDR1 is GTSNPN and CDR2 SVGIG (reference sequence). The CDR3 consists of 13 residues. Losses at the gene ends were 2 bases for V and 4 bases for J; bases not matched to a gene: 1. CDR3 in amino acids: CAWSRGGYNEQFF. CDR3 DNA: TGTGCCTGGAGTCGGGGGGGGTACAATGAGCAGTTCTTC.

In nucleotides, the CDR3 is TGCAGCGCCCGGGACAGAAGCTACGAGCAGTACTTC. Amino acid sequence: CSARDRSYEQYF. The chain couples TRBV29-1 to TRBJ2-7, with TRBD1 matching 7 bases. The CDR3 covers 12 residues. Germline-derived CDR1 and CDR2 are SQVTM and ANQGSEA. After removal of 7 bases from V and 3 bases from J, the junction contained 6 bases not matched to a gene.

This sequence joins TRBV7-4 and TRBJ2-1, with D possibly matching TRBD2 (5 bases). Trimming shortened V by 4 bases and J by 4 bases, and 11 bases separated the two germline ends. Germline V CDR1 and CDR2: SGHVT, SQSDAQ. The CDR3 consists of 14 residues. The CDR3 DNA sequence: TGTGCCAGCAGCTATCTGAGCGGTTACAATGAGCAGTTCTTC. It is translated as CASSYLSGYNEQFF.

With regard to this clonotype: Its ends do not fully match the called genes, so a read error is possible. This chain links TRBV6-5 with TRBJ1-2, with D uncertain. CDR3 length: 13 amino acids. The germline V gene encodes CDR1 MNHEY and CDR2 SVGAGI. DNA of the CDR3: TGTGCCAGCAGCAGAGCGACCCGACTCGAGACCCTCTTC. The encoded protein is CASSRATRLETLF.

This clonotype was detected only a few times. The chain recombines TRBV30 with TRBJ2-6; 9 nucleotides align to TRBD2. The CDR3 is made up of 16 amino acids. The ends lost 5 bases at V and 4 bases at J; junction bases unmatched: 9. Germline loops: CDR1 GTSNPN, CDR2 SVGIG (reference sequence). The CDR3 spells CAWGLAGPWGANVLTF. The CDR3 region has the DNA TGTGCCTGGGGGCTAGCGGGGCCGTGGGGGGCCAACGTCCTGACTTTC. The whole variable domain, filled in from reference TRBV30 and TRBJ2-6, reads SQTIHQWPATLVQPVGSPLSLECTVEGTSNPNLYWYRQAAGRGLQLLFYSVGIGQISSEVPQNLSASRPQDRQFILSSKKLLLSDSGFYLCAWGLAGPWGANVLTFGAGSRLTVL.

The J gene is TRBJ2-1, the V gene TRBV29-1; possible D gene TRBD1, 5 bases. In germline, CDR1 is SQVTM, CDR2 ANQGSEA. CDR3 length equals 14 residues. Trimming pared 6 bases from V and 2 bases from J, leaving 14 bases between. CDR3 sequence (DNA): TGCAGCGTGCATATAGTAGGGGCCTACAATGAGCAGTTCTTC. Translating it yields CSVHIVGAYNEQFF.